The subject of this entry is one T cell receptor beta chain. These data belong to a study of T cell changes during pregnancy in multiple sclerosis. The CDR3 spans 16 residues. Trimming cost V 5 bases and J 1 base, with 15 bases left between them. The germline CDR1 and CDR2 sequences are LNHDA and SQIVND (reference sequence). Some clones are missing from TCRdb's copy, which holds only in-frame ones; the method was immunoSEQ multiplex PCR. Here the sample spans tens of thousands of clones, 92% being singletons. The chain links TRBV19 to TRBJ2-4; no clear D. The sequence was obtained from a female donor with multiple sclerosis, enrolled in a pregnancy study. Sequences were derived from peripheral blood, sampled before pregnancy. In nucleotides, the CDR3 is TGTGCCAGTAGTCACGATGGAAGGAGCGCCAAAAACATTCAGTACTTC. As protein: CASSHDGRSAKNIQYF.